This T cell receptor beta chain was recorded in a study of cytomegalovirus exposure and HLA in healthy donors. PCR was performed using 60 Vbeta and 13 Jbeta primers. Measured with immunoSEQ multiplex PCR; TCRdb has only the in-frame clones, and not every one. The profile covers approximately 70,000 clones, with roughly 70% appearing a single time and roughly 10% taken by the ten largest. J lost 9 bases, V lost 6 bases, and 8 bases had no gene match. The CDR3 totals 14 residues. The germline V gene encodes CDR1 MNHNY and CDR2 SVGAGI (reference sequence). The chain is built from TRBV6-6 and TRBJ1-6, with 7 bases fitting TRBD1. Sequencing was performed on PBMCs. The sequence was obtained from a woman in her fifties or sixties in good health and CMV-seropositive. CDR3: CASSERGPSSPLHF. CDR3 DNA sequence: TGTGCCAGCAGCGAGAGGGGGCCTAGTTCACCCCTCCACTTT.